This entry is about one TCR beta chain. Its antigen remains unknown. This specimen comes from a study of post-analysis software for immune sequencing data. Study-level points and caveats: The normalized Chao1 diversity of multiple sclerosis patients was significantly lower than that of controls. In patients, TRBV5-6, TRBV5-1 and TRBV20-1 belonged to roughly 5 TRBV segments found more frequently than in controls.

This CDR3 spans 16 amino acids. Carried by the TCR beta cDNA libraries were unique molecular identifiers. MiXCR was run by TCRdb on the PCR reads, yielding one entry per CDR3 protein. The sample contains approximately 440,000 distinct CDR3 sequences, less than 45% of which appear only once. Sequencing was performed on blood. This chain connects TRBV12-3 or TRBV12-4 to TRBJ2-5; 8 bases are shared with TRBD2. The assigned J gene may be wrong: the sequence end matches TRBJ2-7 better. The clonotype originates from a girl aged 10-17 years with multiple sclerosis. DNA of the CDR3: TGTGCCAGCAGACCCGGGGAAGCGGGAGTACGTTACGAGCAGTACTTC. Protein: CASRPGEAGVRYEQYF.